The text below deals with one TCR beta chain. These data come from a study of blood T cell repertoires in COVID-19. As for the study in general: Acute and convalescent COVID-19 samples came from the United States, Italy and Spain. Sources were T cells, B-cell-depleted T cells, or PBMCs; the material itself was cDNA or gDNA.

Original processing methods: Scientists estimated how many nucleated cells there were by amplifying reference gene primers. Here immunoSEQ multiplex PCR was the method, and the copy in TCRdb shows in-frame clones only, minus some. The V and J calls and clone size were taken over from that table, and D and trimming were inferred from the DNA. The table has tens of thousands of clones, approximately 88% seen once. The specimen was peripheral blood. This receptor was obtained from a woman aged 70-85 years with acute or convalescent COVID-19.

CDR3 DNA sequence: TGCAGCGTTTCGGGTTTGGGCAATGAGCAGTTCTTC. It encodes CSVSGLGNEQFF. The rearrangement links TRBV29-1 to TRBJ2-1; D gene unclear. The CDR3 contains 12 residues. Trimming shortened V by 5 bases and J by 6 bases, and 11 bases separated the two germline ends. Per the germline V gene, CDR1 is SQVTM and CDR2 is ANQGSEA.